These 22 T cell receptor beta chains share one sample of origin, sequenced in a study of monozygotic twins with inflammatory bowel disease. Reanalyzing the 5' RACE reads, TCRdb keeps one entry per CDR3 protein, without DNA. This sample's clone table lists about 300,000 distinct CDR3 sequences. The sequencing sample was made of blood. Receptors originate from a human donor with ulcerative colitis or Crohn's disease, or a healthy co-twin of an affected twin (not recorded which).

This chain links TRBV7-2 with TRBJ2-7; the TCRdb call, TRBD1, lacks DNA for checking. Germline CDR1 SGHTA, CDR2 FQGNSA. The CDR3 spans 17 residues. The CDR3 spells CASSLAPDSPSSYEQYF.

The rearrangement links TRBV12-3 or TRBV12-4 to TRBJ1-5. This CDR3 region has 14 residues. The CDR3: CASGFGYRGQPQHF.

V usage is TRBV5-1 and J usage is TRBJ2-1; TCRdb indicates TRBD1, and absent DNA this call remains unverified. This CDR3 comprises 14 residues. Germline CDR1 and CDR2: SGHRS and YFSETQ. The CDR3: CASSWGGDYNEQFF. Variable domain in full (rest from reference TRBV5-1 and TRBJ2-1): KAGVTQTPRYLIKTRGQQVTLSCSPISGHRSVSWYQQTPGQGLQFLFEYFSETQRNKGNFPGRFSGRQFSNSRSEMNVSTLELGDSALYLCASSWGGDYNEQFFGPGTRLTVL.

V usage is TRBV6-5 and J usage is TRBJ1-2; the D call from TCRdb, TRBD1, cannot be confirmed without DNA. The CDR3 contains 13 residues. In germline, CDR1 is MNHEY, CDR2 SVGAGI. The CDR3 loop reads CASRDRRNYGYTF.

This rearrangement joins TRBV20-1 to TRBJ2-1; TCRdb's D call, TRBD2, is unchecked because there is no DNA. CDR3 length: 17 residues. CDR1 and CDR2 from the germline V gene are DFQATT and SNEGSKA (reference sequence). The CDR3 reads CSAYQLAGGSSRGEQFF.

The chain uses TRBV5-1 and TRBJ2-5; TCRdb's assignment of TRBD1 cannot be checked, as there is no DNA. The CDR3 sequence is 15 residues long. CDR1 SGHRS and CDR2 YFSETQ come from the germline V gene. CDR3 sequence: CASSLGGQAAKTQYF.

This chain connects TRBV15 to TRBJ1-3. The CDR3 has 17 amino acids. CDR1 and CDR2 from the germline V gene are LNHNV and YYDKDF (reference sequence). CDR3 loop: CATSRQGLANSGNTIYF.

The J gene is TRBJ2-3, the V gene TRBV28; checking the TCRdb D call of TRBD2 is not possible without DNA. Germline CDR1 and CDR2: MDHEN and SYDVKM. The CDR3 covers 14 residues. CDR3 sequence reads: CASSLRRVTDTQYF. The entire variable domain, with the rest obtained from reference TRBV28 and TRBJ2-3, is as follows: DVKVTQSSRYLVKRTGEKVFLECVQDMDHENMFWYRQDPGLGLRLIYFSYDVKMKEKGDIPEGYSVSREKKERFSLILESASTNQTSMYLCASSLRRVTDTQYFGPGTRLTVL.

This sequence joins TRBV5-1 and TRBJ2-3; without DNA, the TCRdb call of TRBD1 cannot be checked. Germline V gene lookup returns CDR1 SGHRS and CDR2 YFSETQ. The CDR3 sequence is 16 residues long. CDR3 in amino acids: CASSLGDREISDTQYF.

The gene calls are TRBV3-1 and TRBJ1-3. The germline V gene has CDR1 LGHDT and CDR2 YNNKEL (reference sequence). The CDR3 totals 14 residues. The CDR3 reads CASRLEASGNTIYF.

J is TRBJ2-7 and V is TRBV29-1; the TCRdb D gene call, TRBD1, has no DNA to confirm it. The CDR3 consists of 13 residues. Per germline, CDR1 SQVTM and CDR2 ANQGSEA. The CDR3 reads CSGPTKGAGEQYF.

The chain links TRBV11-2 to TRBJ2-5; TCRdb names TRBD2, which stays unverified in the absence of DNA. The CDR3 is 14 residues long. Germline loops: CDR1 SGHAT, CDR2 FQNNGV. CDR3 sequence reads: CASSWTTPQETQYF.

The V and J genes are TRBV10-2 and TRBJ2-1; TCRdb outputs TRBD1, but without DNA this stays unchecked. CDR3 size: 14 residues. From germline, CDR1 is WSHSY and CDR2 SAAADI. The chain's CDR3 is CASYLGQAYNEQFF.

This chain joins TRBV18 and TRBJ2-1; with no DNA, the TCRdb D assignment of TRBD2 cannot be verified. The CDR3 contains 14 residues. The germline V gene has CDR1 KGHSH and CDR2 LQKENI. This CDR3 is CASSPLAGVNEQFF.

V and J are TRBV19 and TRBJ2-4; TCRdb returns TRBD2, unconfirmable since there is no DNA. The germline CDR1 and CDR2 sequences are LNHDA and SQIVND (reference sequence). The CDR3 contains 15 residues. CDR3: CASSLSGASGNIQYF.

The chain has TRBV4-3 and TRBJ1-1; there is no DNA to check the TCRdb D call of TRBD1. The V gene's germline CDR1 is LGHNA and CDR2 YSLEER. The CDR3 extends over 18 amino acids. CDR3 amino acids: CASSHKLGIGTRNTEAFF.

This chain uses TRBV6-1 with TRBJ2-1; TCRdb proposes TRBD2, but this gene call is untestable without DNA. The CDR3 consists of 15 residues. Germline V lookup: CDR1 MNHNS, CDR2 SASEGT. The CDR3 spells CASNRLAGIGNEQFF.

V gene TRBV5-5 combines with J gene TRBJ2-1; TCRdb's D gene call, TRBD1, goes unchecked for lack of DNA. The CDR3 consists of 15 residues. Germline CDR1 SGHKS, CDR2 YYEKEE (reference sequence). Here the CDR3 reads CASSTAPSSYNEQFF.

J is TRBJ2-3 and V is TRBV28. Germline CDR1 and CDR2: MDHEN and SYDVKM. This CDR3 has 12 residues. This CDR3 reads CASSLELDTQYF.

The rearrangement joins TRBV30 to TRBJ1-1. Germline V gene lookup returns CDR1 GTSNPN and CDR2 SVGIG (reference sequence). This CDR3 has 15 residues. CDR3: CAWFGGVGISTEAFF.

This chain uses TRBV7-3 with TRBJ1-6; the TCRdb call, TRBD1, lacks DNA for checking. This CDR3 has 15 amino acids. The V gene's germline CDR1 is SGHTA and CDR2 FQGTGA. This CDR3 is CASSLEAGGDSPLHF.

The CDR3 spells CASSESGGAFNEQFF. The J gene is TRBJ2-1, the V gene TRBV5-1; TCRdb outputs TRBD2, but without DNA this stays unchecked. Germline loops: CDR1 SGHRS, CDR2 YFSETQ. This CDR3 spans 15 amino acids.